This T cell receptor (beta chain) derives from a study of control samples from healthy donors and cancer patients. V shed 4 bases and J 8 bases; nucleotides not matched to a gene: 12. The CDR3 contains 15 residues. CDR1 and CDR2 from the germline V gene are SGHRS and YFSETQ. The data were produced by immunoSEQ multiplex PCR, yet TCRdb's version contains in-frame clones alone and is incomplete. The sample contains 120,000 to 150,000 clones, 94% of which appear only once. This TCR came from a man between 35 and 55 years old in good health. This chain joins TRBV5-1 and TRBJ2-1; TRBD1 agrees at 7 bases. The specimen sequenced was blood. CDR3 in DNA: TGCGCCAGCAGCCCAACCTGGACAGGAGTACATGAGCAGTTCTTC. It yields the protein CASSPTWTGVHEQFF.